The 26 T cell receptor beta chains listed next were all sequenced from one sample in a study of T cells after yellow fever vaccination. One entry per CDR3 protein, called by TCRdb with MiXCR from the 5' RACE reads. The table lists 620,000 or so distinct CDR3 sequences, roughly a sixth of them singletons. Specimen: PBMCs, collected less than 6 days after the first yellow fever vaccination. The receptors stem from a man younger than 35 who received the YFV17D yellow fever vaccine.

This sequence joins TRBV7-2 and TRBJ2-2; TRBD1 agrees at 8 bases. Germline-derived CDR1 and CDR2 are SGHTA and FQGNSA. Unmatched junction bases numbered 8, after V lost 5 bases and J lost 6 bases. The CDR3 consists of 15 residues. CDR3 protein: CASSLNTGGSGELFF. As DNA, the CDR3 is TGTGCCAGCAGCCTCAACACAGGGGGATCCGGGGAGCTGTTTTTT.

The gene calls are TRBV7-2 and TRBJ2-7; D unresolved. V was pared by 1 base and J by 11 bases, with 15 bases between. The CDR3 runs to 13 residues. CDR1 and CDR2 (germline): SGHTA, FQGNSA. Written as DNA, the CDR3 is TGTGCCAGCAGCTTAGGCGGCGGAAGGGCAGAGTACTTC. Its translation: CASSLGGGRAEYF.

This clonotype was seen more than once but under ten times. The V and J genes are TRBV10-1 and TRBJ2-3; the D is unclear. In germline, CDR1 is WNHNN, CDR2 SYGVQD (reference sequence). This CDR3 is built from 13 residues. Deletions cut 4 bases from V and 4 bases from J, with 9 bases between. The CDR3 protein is CASSGRAPDTQYF. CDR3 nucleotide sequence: TGCGCCAGCAGTGGACGGGCCCCAGATACGCAGTATTTT.

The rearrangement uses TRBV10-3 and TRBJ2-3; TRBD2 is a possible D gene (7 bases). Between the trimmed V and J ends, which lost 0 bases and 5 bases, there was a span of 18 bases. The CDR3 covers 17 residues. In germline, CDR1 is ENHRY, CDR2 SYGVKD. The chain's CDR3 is CAISESLPGGYVDTQYF. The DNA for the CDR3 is TGTGCCATCAGTGAGTCTCTTCCGGGGGGCTATGTAGATACGCAGTATTTT.

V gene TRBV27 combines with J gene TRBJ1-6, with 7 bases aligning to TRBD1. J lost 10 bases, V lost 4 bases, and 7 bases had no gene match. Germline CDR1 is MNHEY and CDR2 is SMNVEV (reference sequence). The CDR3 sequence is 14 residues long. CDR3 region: CASSSTGVRSPLHF. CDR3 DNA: TGTGCCAGCAGTTCAACAGGGGTTAGATCACCCCTCCACTTT.

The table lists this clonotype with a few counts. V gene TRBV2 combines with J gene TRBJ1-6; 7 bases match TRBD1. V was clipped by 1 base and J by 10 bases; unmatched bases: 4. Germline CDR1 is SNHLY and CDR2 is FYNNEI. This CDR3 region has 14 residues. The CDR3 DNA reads TGTGCCAGCAGTGAAGGGCAGGGGGGATCACCCCTCCACTTT. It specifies CASSEGQGGSPLHF.

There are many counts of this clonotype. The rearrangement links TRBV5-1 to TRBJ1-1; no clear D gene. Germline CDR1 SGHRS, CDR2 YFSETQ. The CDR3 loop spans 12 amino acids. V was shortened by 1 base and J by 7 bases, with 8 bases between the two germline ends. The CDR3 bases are TGCGCCAGCAGCTTGTCGGGAAGTGAAGCTTTCTTT. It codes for CASSLSGSEAFF.

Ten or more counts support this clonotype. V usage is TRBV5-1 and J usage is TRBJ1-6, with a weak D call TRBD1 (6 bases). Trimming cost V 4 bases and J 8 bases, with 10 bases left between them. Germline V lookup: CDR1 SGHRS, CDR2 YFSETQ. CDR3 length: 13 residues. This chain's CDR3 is CASSRDTDSPLHF. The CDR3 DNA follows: TGCGCCAGCAGCCGGGACACAGATTCACCCCTCCACTTT.

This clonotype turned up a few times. The CDR3 protein is CASRFSGSSYNEQFF. For the CDR3, the DNA is TGTGCCAGCAGATTTAGCGGGAGCTCCTACAATGAGCAGTTCTTC. The chain is built from TRBV5-4 and TRBJ2-1; TRBD2 matches 9 bases. J gave up 0 bases and V 5 bases, and 3 bases lay outside the gene matches. CDR3 length: 15 residues. The germline V gene has CDR1 SGHNT and CDR2 YYREEE (reference sequence).

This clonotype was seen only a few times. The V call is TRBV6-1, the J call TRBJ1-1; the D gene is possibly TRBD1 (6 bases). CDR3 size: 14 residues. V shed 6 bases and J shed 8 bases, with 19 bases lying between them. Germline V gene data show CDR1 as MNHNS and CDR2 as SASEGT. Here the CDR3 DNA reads TGTGCCAGCAGCCCGGCTAACTCGGGACAAGAAGCTTTCTTT. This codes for CASSPANSGQEAFF.

The CDR3 loop reads CATWGDKHGNYGYTF. DNA of the CDR3: TGTGCCACTTGGGGGGATAAACACGGGAACTATGGCTACACCTTC. This rearrangement joins TRBV15 to TRBJ1-2; possible D gene TRBD1, 5 bases. Germline CDR1 LNHNV, CDR2 YYDKDF (reference sequence). V lost 9 bases and J 2 bases, leaving 19 bases between the germline ends. The CDR3 is made up of 15 amino acids.

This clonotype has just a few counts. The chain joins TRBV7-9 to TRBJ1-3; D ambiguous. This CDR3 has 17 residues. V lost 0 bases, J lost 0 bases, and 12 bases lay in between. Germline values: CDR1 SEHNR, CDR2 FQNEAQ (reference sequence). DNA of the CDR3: TGTGCCAGCAGCTTAGCAAGGGCAGGATTCTCTGGAAACACCATATATTTT. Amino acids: CASSLARAGFSGNTIYF.

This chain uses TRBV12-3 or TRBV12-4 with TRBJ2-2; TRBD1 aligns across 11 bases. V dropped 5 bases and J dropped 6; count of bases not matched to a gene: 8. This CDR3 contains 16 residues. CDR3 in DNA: TGTGCCAGCAGTCCAGGGGACAGGGGGTATTCCGGGGAGCTGTTTTTT. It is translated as CASSPGDRGYSGELFF.

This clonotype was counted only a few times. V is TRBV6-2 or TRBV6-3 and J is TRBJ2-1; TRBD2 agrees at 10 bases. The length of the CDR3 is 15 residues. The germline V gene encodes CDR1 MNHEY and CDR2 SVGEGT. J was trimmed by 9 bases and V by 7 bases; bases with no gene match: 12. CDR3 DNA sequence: TGTGCCAGCACCCTTCTAGCGGGGGAACCCGGTGAGCAGTTCTTC. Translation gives CASTLLAGEPGEQFF.

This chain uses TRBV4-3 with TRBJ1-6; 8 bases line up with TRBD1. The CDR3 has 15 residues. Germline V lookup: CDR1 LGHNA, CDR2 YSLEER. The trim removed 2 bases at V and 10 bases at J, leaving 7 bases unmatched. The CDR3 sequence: CASSQQGALGSPLHF. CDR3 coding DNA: TGCGCCAGCAGCCAACAGGGGGCATTGGGATCACCCCTCCACTTT.

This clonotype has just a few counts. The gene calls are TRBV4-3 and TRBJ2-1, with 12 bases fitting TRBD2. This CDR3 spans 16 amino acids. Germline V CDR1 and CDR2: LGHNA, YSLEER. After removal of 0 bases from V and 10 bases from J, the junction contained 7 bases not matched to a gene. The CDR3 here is CASSQDVGLAGREQFF. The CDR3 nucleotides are TGCGCCAGCAGCCAAGATGTAGGACTAGCGGGGAGAGAGCAGTTCTTC.

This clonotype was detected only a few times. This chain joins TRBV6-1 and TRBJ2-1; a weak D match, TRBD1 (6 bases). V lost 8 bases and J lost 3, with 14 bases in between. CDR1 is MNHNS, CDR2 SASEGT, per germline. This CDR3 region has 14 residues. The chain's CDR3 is CASLQGRNYNEQFF. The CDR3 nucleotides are TGTGCCAGCCTTCAGGGGCGGAACTACAATGAGCAGTTCTTC.

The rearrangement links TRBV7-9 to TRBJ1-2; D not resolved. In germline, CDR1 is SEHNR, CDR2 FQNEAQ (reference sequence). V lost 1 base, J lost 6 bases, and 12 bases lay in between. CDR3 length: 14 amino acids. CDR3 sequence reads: CASSLGSGVNGYTF. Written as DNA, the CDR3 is TGTGCCAGCAGCTTAGGTTCCGGGGTCAATGGCTACACCTTC.

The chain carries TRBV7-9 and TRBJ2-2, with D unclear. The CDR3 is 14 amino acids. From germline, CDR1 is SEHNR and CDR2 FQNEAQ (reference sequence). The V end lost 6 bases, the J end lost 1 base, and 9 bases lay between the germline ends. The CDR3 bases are TGTGCCAGCAGTAATTGGGGGAACACCGGGGAGCTGTTTTTT. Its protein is CASSNWGNTGELFF.

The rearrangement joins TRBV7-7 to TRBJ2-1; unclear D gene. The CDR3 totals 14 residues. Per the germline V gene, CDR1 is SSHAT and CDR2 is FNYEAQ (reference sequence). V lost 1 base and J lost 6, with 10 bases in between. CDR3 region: CASSLGVHSNEQFF. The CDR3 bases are TGTGCCAGCAGCTTAGGGGTCCACAGCAATGAGCAGTTCTTC. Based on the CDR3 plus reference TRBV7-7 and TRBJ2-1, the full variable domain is GAGVSQSPRYKVTKRGQDVTLRCDPISSHATLYWYQQALGQGPEFLTYFNYEAQPDKSGLPSDRFSAERPEGSISTLTIQRTEQRDSAMYRCASSLGVHSNEQFFGPGTRLTVL.

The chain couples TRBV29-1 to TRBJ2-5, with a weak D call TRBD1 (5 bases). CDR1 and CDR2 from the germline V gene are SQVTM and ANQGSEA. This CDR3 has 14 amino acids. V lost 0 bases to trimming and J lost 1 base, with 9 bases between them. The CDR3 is CSVEDTGFQETQYF. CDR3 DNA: TGCAGCGTTGAAGATACAGGTTTCCAAGAGACCCAGTACTTC.

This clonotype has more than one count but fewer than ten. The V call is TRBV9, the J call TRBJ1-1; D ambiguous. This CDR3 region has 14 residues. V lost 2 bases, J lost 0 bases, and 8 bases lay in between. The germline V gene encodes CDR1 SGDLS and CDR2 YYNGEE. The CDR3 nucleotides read TGTGCCAGCAGCGTCAGCCCTATGAACACTGAAGCTTTCTTT. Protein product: CASSVSPMNTEAFF.

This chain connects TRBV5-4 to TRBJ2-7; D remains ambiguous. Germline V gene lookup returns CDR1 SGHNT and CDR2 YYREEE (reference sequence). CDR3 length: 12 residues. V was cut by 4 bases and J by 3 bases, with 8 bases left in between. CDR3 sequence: CASSLVVYEQYV. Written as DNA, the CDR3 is TGTGCCAGCAGCCTGGTCGTCTACGAGCAGTACGTC.

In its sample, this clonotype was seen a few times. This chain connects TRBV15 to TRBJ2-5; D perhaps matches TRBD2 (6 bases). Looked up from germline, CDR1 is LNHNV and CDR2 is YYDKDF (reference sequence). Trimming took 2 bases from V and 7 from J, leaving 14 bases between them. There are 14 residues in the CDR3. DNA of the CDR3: TGTGCCACCAGCAGACGCGGGGAAGCGGTGACCCAGTACTTC. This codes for CATSRRGEAVTQYF.

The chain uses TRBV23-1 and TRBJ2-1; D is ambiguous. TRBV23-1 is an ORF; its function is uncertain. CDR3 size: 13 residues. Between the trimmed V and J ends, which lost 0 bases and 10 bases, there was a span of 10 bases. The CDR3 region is CASSQSRAREQFF. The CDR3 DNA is TGCGCCAGCAGTCAATCAAGGGCACGCGAGCAGTTCTTC.

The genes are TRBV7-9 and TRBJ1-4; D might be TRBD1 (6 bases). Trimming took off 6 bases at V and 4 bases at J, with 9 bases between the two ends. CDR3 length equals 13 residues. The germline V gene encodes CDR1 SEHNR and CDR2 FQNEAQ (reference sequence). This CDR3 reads CASRTGINEKLFF. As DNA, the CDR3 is TGTGCCAGCAGGACAGGAATTAATGAAAAACTGTTTTTT.